This T cell receptor (beta chain) appears in the sequencing data of a study of Graves' ophthalmopathy and Graves' hyperthyroidism. Study conclusions and caveats: Blood also harbored most expanded thyroid clonotypes above 0.001 frequency.

This clonotype came up many times. Its antigen remains unknown. Germline V gene lookup returns CDR1 SNHLY and CDR2 FYNNEI. This CDR3 comprises 13 residues. V was clipped by 10 bases and J by 5 bases, with 14 bases between them. Amplification of TCR beta CDR3 regions used RNA transcripts. First-round RT-PCR with HTBI primers preceded a second-round multiplex PCR. From the multiplex PCR reads, TCRdb called clonotypes with MiXCR, one entry per CDR3 protein. This sample has a few hundred thousand distinct CDR3 sequences, with 20% to 25% found just once. The sequenced material came from peripheral blood. The origin of this receptor is a woman between 18 and 30 years old with stable Graves' hyperthyroidism. The chain uses TRBV2 and TRBJ2-2; tentatively, D is TRBD1 (8 bases). CDR3 in DNA: TGTGCCATCAGGGGGCGGGGGACCGGGGAGCTGTTTTTT. It specifies CAIRGRGTGELFF.